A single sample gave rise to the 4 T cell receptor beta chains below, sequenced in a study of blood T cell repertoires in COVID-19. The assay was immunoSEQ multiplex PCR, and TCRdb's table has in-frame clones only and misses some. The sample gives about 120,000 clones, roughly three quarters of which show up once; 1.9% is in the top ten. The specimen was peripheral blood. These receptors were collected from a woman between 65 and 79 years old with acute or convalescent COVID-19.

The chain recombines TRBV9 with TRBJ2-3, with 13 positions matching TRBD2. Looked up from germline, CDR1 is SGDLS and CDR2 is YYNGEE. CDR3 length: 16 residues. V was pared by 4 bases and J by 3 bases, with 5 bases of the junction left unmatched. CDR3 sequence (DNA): TGTGCCAGCAGCTCCCGGGGACTAGCGGGGACAGATACGCAGTATTTT. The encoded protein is CASSSRGLAGTDTQYF. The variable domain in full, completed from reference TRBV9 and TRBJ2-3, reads DSGVTQTPKHLITATGQRVTLRCSPRSGDLSVYWYQQSLDQGLQFLIQYYNGEERAKGNILERFSAQQFPDLHSELNLSSLELGDSALYFCASSSRGLAGTDTQYFGPGTRLTVL.

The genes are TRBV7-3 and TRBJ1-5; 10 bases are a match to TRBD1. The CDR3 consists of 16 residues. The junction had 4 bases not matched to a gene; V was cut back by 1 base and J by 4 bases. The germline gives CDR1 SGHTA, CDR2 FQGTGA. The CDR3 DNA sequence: TGTGCCAGCAGCTTAAAAGAGGACAGGGGGAATCAGCCCCAGCATTTT. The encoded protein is CASSLKEDRGNQPQHF.

As DNA, the CDR3 is TGTGCCAGCAGCCCTAGGGCCCCAGGGACAGGGTCCAATGAGCAGTTCTTC. This encodes CASSPRAPGTGSNEQFF. The chain is built from TRBV7-2 and TRBJ2-1, with TRBD1 matching over 9 bases. The V and J ends lost 5 bases and 6 bases, in that order; junction bases with no gene match: 14. The germline V gene has CDR1 SGHTA and CDR2 FQGNSA. The CDR3 loop spans 17 amino acids.

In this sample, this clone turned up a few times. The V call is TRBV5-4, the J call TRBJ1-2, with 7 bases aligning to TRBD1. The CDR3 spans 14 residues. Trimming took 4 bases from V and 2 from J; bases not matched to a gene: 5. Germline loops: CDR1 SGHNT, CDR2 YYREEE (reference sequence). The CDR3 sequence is CASSVSTGNYGYTF. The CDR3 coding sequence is TGTGCCAGCAGCGTATCGACAGGGAACTATGGCTACACCTTC.